Listed below are T cell receptor beta chains from one sample, sequenced in a study of regulatory T cells in long-lasting Graves disease. MiXCR was run by TCRdb on the multiplex PCR reads, yielding one entry per CDR3 protein. The sample includes about 470,000 distinct CDR3 sequences, about 20% seen only once; the top ten take 7.8%. The sequenced sample was peripheral blood mononuclear cells (PBMCs), obtained when the disease was refractory, from a patient treated with antithyroid drugs. These receptors all come from a female donor with Graves disease. Each CDR3 is given with its conserved first and last residue. A D gene is named only where the DNA matches it firmly. Size is stated for part of the rows, as once, few or many counts, or as a class when the clone is expanded.

d_call	clone_size	j_call	v_call	cdr3_nt	cdr3_aa
TRBD1	NA	TRBJ1-2	TRBV4-1	TGCGCCAGCAGCCCACAGGGGACGCCCCGCTATGGCTACACCTTC	CASSPQGTPRYGYTF
NA	NA	TRBJ2-7	TRBV5-1	TGCGCCAGCAGCGCCAAGTCCCAAGGGGAGCAGTACTTC	CASSAKSQGEQYF
NA	many	TRBJ2-7	TRBV7-8	TGTGCCAGCAGCTTACTGGCGGGCAGCTCCTACGAGCAGTACTTC	CASSLLAGSSYEQYF
NA	NA	TRBJ2-1	TRBV11-2	TGTGCCAGCAGCAAAGAGCCCGAGTTTGAGCAGTTCTTC	CASSKEPEFEQFF
TRBD2	NA	TRBJ2-1	TRBV7-8	TGTGCCAGCATCCTAAATTACGGGGGGGGCTACAATGAGCAGTTCTTC	CASILNYGGGYNEQFF
NA	few	TRBJ2-5	TRBV18	TGTGCCAGCTCACCGCGGGACAGCCAGACCCAGTACTTC	CASSPRDSQTQYF
NA	NA	TRBJ1-1	TRBV5-5	TGTGCCAGCAGCTTTCAAGTCGGCAATGTCCTTGGAATGAACACTGAAGCTTTCTTT	CASSFQVGNVLGMNTEAFF
TRBD2	few	TRBJ2-2	TRBV24-1	TGTGCCACCAGTGATTGGCCGATTAGCGGGAGGGACACCGGGGAGCTGTTTTTT	CATSDWPISGRDTGELFF
NA	many	TRBJ1-2	TRBV27	TGTGCCAGCAGTTTGGACAGCGGATATGGCTACACCTTC	CASSLDSGYGYTF
NA	NA	TRBJ2-2	TRBV11-1	TGTGCCAGCAGCTTAGCGAGTTACAGGGATAACACCGGGGAGCTGTTTTTT	CASSLASYRDNTGELFF
NA	many	TRBJ2-2	TRBV30	TGTGCCTGGAGTGCTGGCGGGGAGCTGTTTTTT	CAWSAGGELFF
NA	NA	TRBJ1-6	TRBV9	TGTGCCAGCAGCGCAAGGGTTGGCTATAATTCACCCCTCCACTTT	CASSARVGYNSPLHF
NA	many	TRBJ2-7	TRBV11-2	TGTGCCAGCAGCTTAGAGGAGTTAGGCCCCTACGAGCAGTACTTC	CASSLEELGPYEQYF
NA	NA	TRBJ2-5	TRBV5-4	TGTGCCAGCAGCTCAACCGGGACTCCTAGGGAGACCCAGTACTTC	CASSSTGTPRETQYF
NA	many	TRBJ2-7	TRBV10-3	TGTGCCATCAGTGAGTCAGGACAGTCCTCCTACGAGCAGTACTTC	CAISESGQSSYEQYF
TRBD1	NA	TRBJ2-1	TRBV15	TGTGCCACCAGCGAGGACAGGTACAATGAGCAGTTCTTC	CATSEDRYNEQFF
TRBD1	NA	TRBJ2-5	TRBV6-1	TGTGCCAGCCGTAGGGGACAGGGGAGTCTGCGGGAGACCCAGTACTTC	CASRRGQGSLRETQYF
TRBD2	NA	TRBJ2-7	TRBV30	TGTGCCTGGCGCAAAAGCGGGAGATCCTACGAGCAGTACTTC	CAWRKSGRSYEQYF
TRBD1	few	TRBJ1-4	TRBV19	TGTGCCAGTACTGACAGGGTTGGTGAAAAACTGTTTTTT	CASTDRVGEKLFF
NA	NA	TRBJ2-5	TRBV29-1	TGCAGCTACCTCATGGTGACCCAGTACTTC	CSYLMVTQYF
NA	NA	TRBJ1-4	TRBV10-3	TGTGCCATCAGTGAGTCTAAAGCAGGGACTAATGAAAAACTGTTTTTT	CAISESKAGTNEKLFF
NA	many	TRBJ2-5	TRBV6-1	TGTGCCAGCACCCAAGAGAGGACTGTCGGGGAGACCCAGTACTTC	CASTQERTVGETQYF
TRBD1	many	TRBJ1-2	TRBV28	TGTGCCAGCAGACCACAGGGGACATATGGCTACACCTTC	CASRPQGTYGYTF
TRBD1	few	TRBJ1-1	TRBV18	TGTGCCAGCTCGCCGGGACAGAGGAGCACTGAAGCTTTCTTT	CASSPGQRSTEAFF
NA	NA	TRBJ1-3	TRBV27	TGTGCCAGCAGTGATTATGGCAGATCCTCTGGAAACACCATATATTTT	CASSDYGRSSGNTIYF
NA	many	TRBJ2-7	TRBV6-2/TRBV6-3	TGTGCCAGCAGTTACGTCGGCCGCTCCTACGAGCAGTACTTC	CASSYVGRSYEQYF
NA	NA	TRBJ2-7	TRBV4-1	TGCGCCAGCAGCCAAGCGGGACACTCCTACGAGCAGTACTTC	CASSQAGHSYEQYF
NA	few	TRBJ2-7	TRBV19	TGTGCCAGTAGTCATTCGACAGGCCTCTACGAGCAGTACTTC	CASSHSTGLYEQYF
NA	many	TRBJ2-5	TRBV24-1	TGTGCCACCAGTGATTTAGCCGTTGGGGAAGAGACCCAGTACTTC	CATSDLAVGEETQYF
NA	NA	TRBJ1-4	TRBV9	TGTGCCAGCAGCGGAATGGATGAAAGACTGTTTTTT	CASSGMDERLFF
NA	NA	TRBJ2-6	TRBV12-3/TRBV12-4	TGTGCCAGCAGCTTAGGGGATGTTTGGGCCAACGTCCTGACTTTC	CASSLGDVWANVLTF
NA	many	TRBJ1-1	TRBV28	TGTGCCAGCAGGGGGTATACTGAAGCTTTCTTT	CASRGYTEAFF
NA	few	TRBJ2-7	TRBV7-6	TGTGCCAGCAGCTTGGGGGGCGGGAGTACCTACGAGCAGTACTTC	CASSLGGGSTYEQYF
NA	few	TRBJ1-5	TRBV19	TGTGCCAGTAGTAGAGGGAATTACGGGCAGCCCCAGCATTTT	CASSRGNYGQPQHF
NA	NA	TRBJ2-7	TRBV27	TGTGCCAGCAGCCCCTTCACTGTACCCTACGAGCAGTACTTC	CASSPFTVPYEQYF
TRBD2	NA	TRBJ2-3	TRBV29-1	TGCAGCGTTCCTCTAGGTGGGAGGGCCACAGATACGCAGTATTTT	CSVPLGGRATDTQYF
TRBD1	few	TRBJ1-2	TRBV30	TGTGCCCTCGGGACAGGGGCTAACTATGGCTACACCTTC	CALGTGANYGYTF
TRBD1	NA	TRBJ2-7	TRBV27	TGTGCCAGCAGTTTCAATATACAGGGGGCTTTCGAGCAGTACTTC	CASSFNIQGAFEQYF
TRBD1	NA	TRBJ1-2	TRBV18	TGTGCCAGCTCACCACCCGGACTCACAGGGGATGGCTACACCTTC	CASSPPGLTGDGYTF
NA	many	TRBJ1-6	TRBV6-5	TGTGCCAGCAGTTATTCTTCAATGAGTAATTCACCCCTCCACTTT	CASSYSSMSNSPLHF
NA	many	TRBJ2-7	TRBV5-1	TGCGCCAGCAGCCCCGGAGGGGGTTCGACCGGTCTGGAGCAGTACTTC	CASSPGGGSTGLEQYF
TRBD1	NA	TRBJ2-7	TRBV5-1	TGCGCCAGCAGCTTGGGCGGGACAGGTACCTACGAGCAGTACTTC	CASSLGGTGTYEQYF
NA	few	TRBJ2-2	TRBV15	TGTGCCACCAGCAGACCGAACACCGGGGAGCTGTTTTTT	CATSRPNTGELFF
NA	NA	TRBJ1-3	TRBV12-3/TRBV12-4	TGTGCCAGCAGTTTTCGGCCCACCCTCGGGCAGGGTATCTCTGGAGACACCATATATTTT	CASSFRPTLGQGISGDTIYF
NA	NA	TRBJ2-4	TRBV29-1	TGCAGCGTTATGGTGGGGACCCAGAAAAACATTCAGTACTTC	CSVMVGTQKNIQYF
TRBD1	many	TRBJ1-2	TRBV5-6	TGTGCCAGCAACCCGACAGGGGTGGACTATGGCTACACCTTC	CASNPTGVDYGYTF
TRBD1	many	TRBJ2-6	TRBV13	TGTGCCAGCAGCTTATATACAGGGGGGAGCTCTGGGGCCAACGTCCTGACTTTC	CASSLYTGGSSGANVLTF
TRBD1	NA	TRBJ1-1	TRBV6-1	TGTGCCAGCAGGGATTCTCGACAGGGGAGAAAGGCTATCTTT	CASRDSRQGRKAIF
TRBD1	NA	TRBJ1-4	TRBV19	TGTGCCAGTAGCGGGACAGCCGGTGAAAAACTGTTTTTT	CASSGTAGEKLFF
TRBD1	many	TRBJ2-7	TRBV6-1	TGTGCCAGCAGTCGGACAGGGACCTCCTACGAGCAGTACTTC	CASSRTGTSYEQYF